A selection of T cell receptor beta chains follows, all from one sample in a study of blood T cells in healthy people across ages. TCRdb reanalysed the 5' RACE reads using MiXCR and keeps one entry per CDR3 protein. Here the sample spans about a million distinct CDR3 sequences, just over 50% being singletons. Source material: blood. The receptors were gathered from a woman aged 60-75 years in good health. CDR3s include the opening cysteine and the closing phenylalanine or tryptophan. A D gene is named only where the DNA matches it firmly. Not all rows give a size; the values are once, few, many and, for expanded clones, a class.

abundance: NA; len: 14; d_gene: NA; v_gene: TRBV7-2; j_gene: TRBJ1-5; CDR3aa: CASSPGADYQPQHF; CDR3nt: TGTGCCAGCAGCCCCGGCGCAGACTATCAGCCCCAGCATTTT
abundance: few; len: 15; d_gene: NA; v_gene: TRBV25-1; j_gene: TRBJ2-7; CDR3aa: CASKPQVTVKDEQYF; CDR3nt: TGTGCCAGTAAACCTCAGGTTACAGTAAAGGACGAGCAGTACTTC
abundance: NA; len: 15; d_gene: TRBD1; v_gene: TRBV7-9; j_gene: TRBJ1-2; CDR3aa: CASSLVGTGSDGYTF; CDR3nt: TGTGCCAGCAGCTTAGTTGGGACAGGTTCAGACGGCTACACCTTC
abundance: NA; len: 16; d_gene: TRBD1; v_gene: TRBV5-1; j_gene: TRBJ2-2; CDR3aa: CASSPRQGGNTGELFF; CDR3nt: TGCGCCAGCAGCCCGCGACAGGGGGGGAACACCGGGGAGCTGTTTTTT
abundance: NA; len: 13; d_gene: NA; v_gene: TRBV28; j_gene: TRBJ2-7; CDR3aa: CASSFPGKNEQYF; CDR3nt: TGTGCCAGCAGTTTCCCCGGGAAGAACGAGCAGTACTTC
abundance: NA; len: 13; d_gene: TRBD1; v_gene: TRBV6-5; j_gene: TRBJ2-3; CDR3aa: CASQGQGRDTQYF; CDR3nt: TGTGCCAGCCAGGGACAGGGTAGGGATACGCAGTATTTT
abundance: few; len: 17; d_gene: TRBD1; v_gene: TRBV6-9; j_gene: TRBJ1-5; CDR3aa: CASSYSFGRGPNQPQHF; CDR3nt: TGTGCCAGCAGTTATTCATTTGGCAGGGGGCCCAATCAGCCCCAGCATTTT
abundance: few; len: 13; d_gene: NA; v_gene: TRBV2; j_gene: TRBJ2-1; CDR3aa: CASRGPGTSEQFF; CDR3nt: TGTGCCAGCAGAGGTCCCGGGACATCTGAGCAGTTCTTC
abundance: NA; len: 16; d_gene: NA; v_gene: TRBV28; j_gene: TRBJ2-6; CDR3aa: CASSLFPGDGANVLTF; CDR3nt: TGTGCCAGCAGTTTATTCCCAGGGGACGGGGCCAACGTCCTGACTTTC
abundance: few; len: 14; d_gene: TRBD2; v_gene: TRBV20-1; j_gene: TRBJ2-1; CDR3aa: CSARVLAGGSLQFF; CDR3nt: TGCAGTGCTAGAGTCCTAGCGGGAGGGTCGTTGCAGTTCTTC
abundance: NA; len: 13; d_gene: TRBD1; v_gene: TRBV7-9; j_gene: TRBJ1-2; CDR3aa: CASSLANRGGYTF; CDR3nt: TGTGCCAGCAGCTTAGCGAACAGGGGCGGCTACACCTTC
abundance: few; len: 15; d_gene: NA; v_gene: TRBV4-1; j_gene: TRBJ2-1; CDR3aa: CASSQPREGGNEQFF; CDR3nt: TGCGCCAGCAGCCAACCCAGGGAAGGGGGGAATGAGCAGTTCTTC
abundance: few; len: 17; d_gene: NA; v_gene: TRBV12-3/TRBV12-4; j_gene: TRBJ2-3; CDR3aa: CASSFGVGLTSTDTQYF; CDR3nt: TGTGCCAGCAGTTTTGGGGTTGGGCTGACTAGCACAGATACGCAGTATTTT
abundance: NA; len: 14; d_gene: NA; v_gene: TRBV6-6; j_gene: TRBJ1-2; CDR3aa: CASSKRQINYGYTF; CDR3nt: TGTGCCAGCAGTAAACGACAGATTAACTATGGCTACACCTTC
abundance: NA; len: 12; d_gene: NA; v_gene: TRBV20-1; j_gene: TRBJ1-2; CDR3aa: CSAAGTSYGYTF; CDR3nt: TGCAGTGCTGCCGGGACCAGCTATGGCTACACCTTC
abundance: NA; len: 17; d_gene: TRBD2; v_gene: TRBV30; j_gene: TRBJ2-1; CDR3aa: CAWSYSGLEKGYNEQFF; CDR3nt: TGTGCCTGGAGTTATTCGGGACTAGAGAAGGGCTACAATGAGCAGTTCTTC
abundance: NA; len: 17; d_gene: NA; v_gene: TRBV7-9; j_gene: TRBJ1-2; CDR3aa: CASSLVVGEGASRGYTF; CDR3nt: TGTGCCAGCAGCTTAGTAGTAGGGGAGGGTGCTTCGCGTGGCTACACCTTC
abundance: NA; len: 16; d_gene: TRBD1; v_gene: TRBV7-2; j_gene: TRBJ1-6; CDR3aa: CASSPSRTGAYSPLHF; CDR3nt: TGTGCCAGCAGCCCTTCCCGGACAGGGGCCTATTCACCCCTCCACTTT
abundance: NA; len: 18; d_gene: NA; v_gene: TRBV4-2; j_gene: TRBJ2-3; CDR3aa: CASSRGGLAEHGTDTQYF; CDR3nt: TGTGCCAGCAGCCGAGGAGGATTAGCGGAGCATGGCACAGATACGCAGTATTTT
abundance: NA; len: 17; d_gene: NA; v_gene: TRBV4-1; j_gene: TRBJ2-7; CDR3aa: CASSQIGGRRVIDEQYF; CDR3nt: TGCGCCAGCAGCCAAATAGGAGGCAGGCGCGTCATTGACGAGCAGTACTTC
abundance: NA; len: 14; d_gene: TRBD1; v_gene: TRBV29-1; j_gene: TRBJ2-1; CDR3aa: CSVGDRGGYNEQFF; CDR3nt: TGCAGCGTCGGCGACAGGGGTGGGTACAATGAGCAGTTCTTC
abundance: NA; len: 15; d_gene: TRBD1; v_gene: TRBV4-1; j_gene: TRBJ1-2; CDR3aa: CASSQAGGADYGYTF; CDR3nt: TGCGCCAGCAGCCAAGCAGGGGGCGCAGACTATGGCTACACCTTC
abundance: few; len: 10; d_gene: NA; v_gene: TRBV20-1; j_gene: TRBJ2-3; CDR3aa: CSASADTQYF; CDR3nt: TGCAGTGCTAGCGCCGATACGCAGTATTTT
abundance: NA; len: 11; d_gene: NA; v_gene: TRBV30; j_gene: TRBJ2-1; CDR3aa: CAWSVQNEQFF; CDR3nt: TGTGCCTGGAGTGTACAAAATGAGCAGTTCTTC
abundance: NA; len: 16; d_gene: NA; v_gene: TRBV5-1; j_gene: TRBJ2-3; CDR3aa: CASSLAGLRATDTQYF; CDR3nt: TGCGCCAGCAGCTTGGCCGGGCTCCGAGCGACAGATACGCAGTATTTT
abundance: NA; len: 17; d_gene: TRBD2; v_gene: TRBV25-1; j_gene: TRBJ2-1; CDR3aa: CASHGTSGSGFPNEQFF; CDR3nt: TGTGCCAGCCACGGGACTAGCGGGAGTGGGTTCCCCAATGAGCAGTTCTTC
abundance: NA; len: 16; d_gene: NA; v_gene: TRBV9; j_gene: TRBJ2-3; CDR3aa: CASSPPWEAWPDTQYF; CDR3nt: TGTGCCAGCAGCCCCCCGTGGGAAGCGTGGCCAGATACGCAGTATTTT
abundance: NA; len: 13; d_gene: NA; v_gene: TRBV7-3; j_gene: TRBJ2-5; CDR3aa: CASGTGPRETQYF; CDR3nt: TGTGCCAGCGGGACCGGGCCGAGGGAGACCCAGTACTTC
abundance: once; len: 16; d_gene: TRBD2; v_gene: TRBV3-1; j_gene: TRBJ2-5; CDR3aa: CASSQRTSGRRETQYF; CDR3nt: TGTGCCAGCAGCCAAAGGACTAGCGGGAGGAGAGAGACCCAGTACTTC
abundance: few; len: 15; d_gene: TRBD1; v_gene: TRBV29-1; j_gene: TRBJ2-7; CDR3aa: CSVEGGQTDGSEQYF; CDR3nt: TGCAGCGTTGAAGGGGGACAGACGGACGGCAGCGAGCAGTACTTC
abundance: NA; len: 16; d_gene: NA; v_gene: TRBV20-1; j_gene: TRBJ2-3; CDR3aa: CSAREGTGISTDTQYF; CDR3nt: TGCAGTGCTAGAGAGGGTACAGGGATTAGCACAGATACGCAGTATTTT
abundance: few; len: 12; d_gene: NA; v_gene: TRBV5-1; j_gene: TRBJ2-1; CDR3aa: CASREGYNEQFF; CDR3nt: TGCGCCAGCAGGGAGGGCTACAATGAGCAGTTCTTC